Below, 31 T cell receptor beta chains from the same sample are listed, as sequenced in a study of blood T cell repertoires in COVID-19. The table came from immunoSEQ multiplex PCR; TCRdb's copy has only in-frame clones and leaves some out. The data hold a few hundred thousand clones, with roughly four fifths observed a single time. Sequencing was performed on PBMCs or T cells enriched from blood (not recorded which). These receptors all come from a man aged 25 to 40 with acute COVID-19.

The rearrangement links TRBV19 to TRBJ1-6, with 10 bases that match TRBD1. Trimming at V came to 4 bases and at J to 9 bases, leaving 9 bases not matched to a gene. The CDR3 is 16 amino acids. Germline V gene sequence: CDR1 LNHDA, CDR2 SQIVND (reference sequence). CDR3 sequence reads: CASSRLGQGIPSPLHF. CDR3 sequence (DNA): TGTGCCAGTAGTAGGCTGGGACAGGGGATACCTTCACCCCTCCACTTT. Combining the CDR3 with reference TRBV19 and TRBJ1-6 gives the whole variable domain DGGITQSPKYLFRKEGQNVTLSCEQNLNHDAMYWYRQDPGQGLRLIYYSQIVNDFQKGDIAEGYSVSREKKESFPLTVTSAQKNPTAFYLCASSRLGQGIPSPLHFGNGTRLTVT.

The sample holds one count of this clone. The rearrangement uses TRBV6-5 and TRBJ2-7; D ambiguous. CDR3 length: 13 residues. Looked up from germline, CDR1 is MNHEY and CDR2 is SVGAGI. Trimming removed 5 bases from V and 4 bases from J, with 12 bases in between. CDR3 in DNA: TGTGCCAGCAGTACCCCCCCCCAGTACGAGCAGTACGTC. Its protein is CASSTPPQYEQYV.

V is TRBV5-6 and J is TRBJ2-7, with a possible D match to TRBD1 (6 bases). The ends were cut back, 6 bases at V and 6 bases at J, with 19 bases in the middle. CDR1 SGHDT and CDR2 YYEEEE come from the germline V gene. This CDR3 comprises 14 residues. CDR3: CASNYRGQRLEQYV. For the CDR3, the DNA is TGTGCCAGCAACTACAGAGGACAGCGGCTCGAGCAGTACGTC.

This chain connects TRBV7-2 to TRBJ2-7, with 8 bases matching TRBD1. The CDR3 spans 13 residues. The junction had 1 base not matched to a gene; V was cut back by 3 bases and J by 3 bases. Per germline, CDR1 SGHTA and CDR2 FQGNSA. CDR3 residues: CASSFGQGYEQYV. CDR3 in DNA: TGTGCCAGCAGCTTCGGACAGGGCTACGAGCAGTACGTC.

This clone came up once. V gene TRBV9 combines with J gene TRBJ2-5; TRBD2 agrees at 9 bases. V lost 0 bases to trimming and J lost 1 base; unmatched junction nucleotides: 4. Germline V gene data show CDR1 as SGDLS and CDR2 as YYNGEE. The CDR3 covers 16 residues. The CDR3 DNA is TGTGCCAGCAGCGTAGCCAGCGGGAGGACCCAAGAGACCCAGTACTTC. The encoded protein is CASSVASGRTQETQYF.

V and J are TRBV19 and TRBJ2-3, with D perhaps matching TRBD1 (6 bases). CDR3 length equals 15 residues. Trimming removed 4 bases from V and 0 bases from J, with 11 bases in between. In germline, CDR1 is LNHDA, CDR2 SQIVND (reference sequence). DNA for the CDR3: TGTGCCAGTAGTACGGACAGACGAAGCACAGATACGCAGTATTTT. Its translation: CASSTDRRSTDTQYF.

The chain combines TRBV9 with TRBJ2-3; 10 bases line up with TRBD2. Per germline, CDR1 SGDLS and CDR2 YYNGEE. The CDR3 runs to 15 residues. V shed 0 bases and J 5 bases; nucleotides not matched to a gene: 3. CDR3 sequence (DNA): TGTGCCAGCAGCGTAGGGGGACTAGCGAGAGATACGCAGTATTTT. Translating it yields CASSVGGLARDTQYF.

This clone was counted a few times. The chain is built from TRBV5-5 and TRBJ1-4, with D uncertain. CDR3 length equals 14 residues. V lost 0 bases and J lost 8, with 11 bases in between. CDR1 is SGHKS and CDR2 is YYEKEE in the germline V gene (reference sequence). For the CDR3, the DNA is TGTGCCAGCAGCTTGGCCGGAGGTAACGAAAAACTGTTTTTT. Its protein product is CASSLAGGNEKLFF.

This clone came up a few times. This chain links TRBV7-3 with TRBJ2-3; possibly TRBD2 for D (6 bases). Between the trimmed V and J ends, which lost 2 bases and 3 bases, there was a span of 12 bases. The CDR3 sequence is 15 residues long. Germline V CDR1 and CDR2: SGHTA, FQGTGA. This CDR3 is CASSLDGRETDTQYF. DNA of the CDR3: TGTGCCAGCAGCTTAGACGGGAGAGAGACAGATACGCAGTATTTT.

The chain employs TRBV14 and TRBJ2-3, with 9 bases fitting TRBD2. Germline V gives CDR1 SGHDN, CDR2 FVKESK. The trim removed 4 bases at V and 2 bases at J, leaving 13 bases unmatched. The CDR3 is 18 amino acids. The CDR3 DNA follows: TGTGCCAGCAGCCGAGTACCGGTGACTAGCGGAGACACAGATACGCAGTATTTT. Its translation is CASSRVPVTSGDTDTQYF.

The genes are TRBV6-5 and TRBJ2-2, with D possibly TRBD2 on 6 matching bases. The CDR3 has 15 amino acids. Trimming stripped 3 bases from V and 7 bases from J, with 15 bases between. Germline V gene lookup returns CDR1 MNHEY and CDR2 SVGAGI. This CDR3 is CASSYRGTPHGELFF. The CDR3 DNA is TGTGCCAGCAGTTATCGTGGGACTCCCCACGGGGAGCTGTTTTTT.

The V call is TRBV27, the J call TRBJ2-7; 7 nucleotides agree with TRBD1. Germline V gene data show CDR1 as MNHEY and CDR2 as SMNVEV (reference sequence). The CDR3 loop spans 14 amino acids. The junction had 8 bases not matched to a gene; V was cut back by 6 bases and J by 3 bases. The CDR3 reads CASSARQGVYEQYV. DNA for the CDR3: TGTGCCAGCAGCGCTCGACAGGGAGTCTACGAGCAGTACGTC.

The chain uses TRBV19 and TRBJ2-1; TRBD2 matches at 10 bases. CDR1 is LNHDA, CDR2 SQIVND, per germline (reference sequence). V was clipped by 10 bases and J by 6 bases; unmatched bases: 15. The CDR3 runs to 16 residues. CDR3 in DNA: TGTGCCACGAAGCCGGTATCCGGGACTAGCGTCAATGAGCAGTTCTTC. Encoded protein: CATKPVSGTSVNEQFF. The full variable domain, rest sourced from reference TRBV19 and TRBJ2-1, is DGGITQSPKYLFRKEGQNVTLSCEQNLNHDAMYWYRQDPGQGLRLIYYSQIVNDFQKGDIAEGYSVSREKKESFPLTVTSAQKNPTAFYLCATKPVSGTSVNEQFFGPGTRLTVL.

This clone was picked up many times. This chain connects TRBV19 to TRBJ1-3, with D maybe TRBD1 (5 bases). This CDR3 is 15 amino acids long. V lost 3 bases to trimming and J lost 0 bases, with 9 bases between them. Germline CDR1 is LNHDA and CDR2 is SQIVND (reference sequence). The CDR3 reads CASSIDRYSGNTIYF. The CDR3 DNA reads TGTGCCAGTAGTATCGACAGATACTCTGGAAACACCATATATTTT. The variable domain in full, completed from reference TRBV19 and TRBJ1-3, reads DGGITQSPKYLFRKEGQNVTLSCEQNLNHDAMYWYRQDPGQGLRLIYYSQIVNDFQKGDIAEGYSVSREKKESFPLTVTSAQKNPTAFYLCASSIDRYSGNTIYFGEGSWLTVV.

The J gene is TRBJ2-1, the V gene TRBV5-1; the match to TRBD1 covers 8 bases. Germline trimming cut 4 bases from V and 5 bases from J; bases unmatched to any gene: 8. Germline V gives CDR1 SGHRS, CDR2 YFSETQ. There are 15 residues in the CDR3. In DNA, the CDR3 is TGCGCCAGCAGCCTACAGCCGGGACAGGACAATGAGCAGTTCTTC. As protein: CASSLQPGQDNEQFF.

V gene TRBV5-6 combines with J gene TRBJ1-4; D remains unclear. This CDR3 has 13 residues. V dropped 3 bases and J dropped 6 bases, with 9 bases sitting between them. Looked up from germline, CDR1 is SGHDT and CDR2 is YYEEEE. The CDR3 DNA is TGTGCCAGCAGCTCCACCCGGGATGAAAAACTGTTTTTT. Protein: CASSSTRDEKLFF.

The chain has TRBV5-5 and TRBJ2-2; 7 nucleotides line up with TRBD1. CDR3 length: 16 residues. V shed 3 bases, J shed 0 bases, and the junction held 5 bases outside the gene matches. CDR1 SGHKS and CDR2 YYEKEE come from the germline V gene (reference sequence). CDR3 coding DNA: TGTGCCAGCAGCTCCGCCGGGACAGCGAACACCGGGGAGCTGTTTTTT. Translating it yields CASSSAGTANTGELFF.

This clone was seen once. The chain is built from TRBV5-4 and TRBJ1-1; a weak D match, TRBD1 (6 bases). Germline V gives CDR1 SGHNT, CDR2 YYREEE (reference sequence). The CDR3 is 14 amino acids. V lost 0 bases, J lost 1 base, and 7 bases lay in between. The CDR3 protein is CASSLVGQNTEAFF. Written as DNA, the CDR3 is TGTGCCAGCAGCTTGGTGGGACAGAACACTGAAGCTTTCTTT.

The chain is built from TRBV11-2 and TRBJ2-1; 10 bases agree with TRBD1. Trimming took 5 bases from V and 2 from J; bases not matched to a gene: 3. CDR1 SGHAT and CDR2 FQNNGV come from the germline V gene. CDR3 length equals 15 residues. The CDR3 DNA sequence: TGTGCCAGCAGCGGAGGGACAGGGGCCTACAATGAGCAGTTCTTC. Translation: CASSGGTGAYNEQFF.

The V call is TRBV9, the J call TRBJ2-1, with TRBD2 identical over 10 bases. With V trimmed by 3 bases and J by 2 bases, 2 bases remained unmatched. Germline CDR1 SGDLS, CDR2 YYNGEE. This CDR3 has 15 amino acids. CDR3 protein: CASSDGTSAYNEQFF. The CDR3 nucleotides read TGTGCCAGCAGCGACGGGACTAGCGCCTACAATGAGCAGTTCTTC.

The chain joins TRBV7-9 to TRBJ2-2; possibly TRBD2 for D (6 bases). Trimming removed 3 bases at V and 9 bases at J, with 11 bases between. Germline lookup yields CDR1 SEHNR and CDR2 FQNEAQ (reference sequence). The CDR3 is 13 amino acids. The CDR3 protein is CASSFGGARELFF. For the CDR3, the DNA is TGTGCCAGCAGCTTCGGAGGGGCCCGGGAGCTGTTTTTT.

This chain links TRBV5-1 with TRBJ1-3; a weak D match, TRBD1 (6 bases). The CDR3 is 16 residues long. V was clipped by 4 bases and J by 0 bases, with 14 bases between them. Germline assignment: CDR1 SGHRS and CDR2 YFSETQ. CDR3 sequence (DNA): TGCGCCAGCAGCCCCGGGACAATCCACTCTGGAAACACCATATATTTT. Its protein product is CASSPGTIHSGNTIYF.

The V call is TRBV29-1, the J call TRBJ1-2, with 7 bases fitting TRBD1. The length of the CDR3 is 15 residues. V gave up 3 bases and J gave up 1 base; unmatched junction bases: 8. Germline V CDR1 and CDR2: SQVTM, ANQGSEA. The CDR3 DNA reads TGCAGCGTTGAGATAGACAGGGCTTATAACTATGGCTACACCTTC. Translating it yields CSVEIDRAYNYGYTF.

This chain joins TRBV3-1 (or the pseudogene TRBV3-2) and TRBJ1-1; D not certain. Germline CDR1 reads LGHDT; CDR2 reads YNNKEL (reference sequence). This CDR3 region has 12 residues. Trimming pared 2 bases from V and 5 bases from J, leaving 6 bases between. The CDR3, as DNA: TGTGCCAGCAGCCAACACGGGACTGAAGCTTTCTTT. Protein product: CASSQHGTEAFF.

This clone was seen only once. This chain links TRBV18 with TRBJ2-2, with D possibly being TRBD2 (5 bases). CDR1 KGHSH and CDR2 LQKENI come from the germline V gene. Trimming left V 5 bases short and J 8 bases short, with 15 bases between. The CDR3 is 14 residues long. The CDR3 spells CASSRAEGLGELFF. Here the CDR3 DNA reads TGTGCCAGCTCAAGAGCGGAAGGTCTGGGGGAGCTGTTTTTT.

The chain carries TRBV5-1 and TRBJ2-4, with 7 bases fitting TRBD1. V was clipped by 5 bases and J by 0 bases; unmatched bases: 20. CDR1 is SGHRS and CDR2 is YFSETQ in the germline V gene. This CDR3 has 20 residues. CDR3 in amino acids: CASRELGQAGFSVAKNIQYF. CDR3 bases: TGCGCCAGCAGAGAACTCGGACAGGCGGGTTTCTCCGTAGCCAAAAACATTCAGTACTTC.

The rearrangement joins TRBV11-2 to TRBJ2-7; the D gene is possibly TRBD1 (5 bases). V gave up 1 base and J gave up 6 bases, with 10 bases separating them. From germline, CDR1 is SGHAT and CDR2 FQNNGV. The CDR3 spans 13 residues. CDR3 region: CASSLVRAGEQYV. CDR3 DNA: TGTGCCAGCAGCTTAGTCAGGGCTGGCGAGCAGTACGTC.

The V gene is TRBV9, the J gene TRBJ2-3; D is perhaps TRBD2 (6 bases). V was cut by 7 bases and J by 4 bases, with 22 bases left in between. The CDR3 spans 16 residues. Germline V gene lookup returns CDR1 SGDLS and CDR2 YYNGEE. This CDR3 is CASGRGTPPSADTQYF. The CDR3 nucleotides read TGTGCCAGCGGACGGGGGACCCCGCCTTCGGCAGATACGCAGTATTTT.

The rearrangement uses TRBV29-1 and TRBJ1-1; D uncertain. CDR3 length equals 12 residues. Germline V gene data show CDR1 as SQVTM and CDR2 as ANQGSEA. CDR3 protein: CRGSRGGTEAFF. The CDR3 DNA reads as TGCAGGGGGTCCCGTGGAGGGACTGAAGCTTTCTTT.

This rearrangement joins TRBV12-3 or TRBV12-4 to TRBJ1-2; 7 positions agree with TRBD1. V lost 7 bases and J lost 7; bases outside the gene matches: 9. This CDR3 has 13 amino acids. The CDR3 DNA follows: TGTGCCAGCACCTTTGACAGGGTCCGTGGCTACACCTTC. Protein sequence: CASTFDRVRGYTF.

The chain combines TRBV12-3 or TRBV12-4 with TRBJ1-2, with TRBD1 matching 7 bases. The CDR3 loop spans 13 amino acids. With V trimmed by 3 bases and J by 4 bases, 2 bases remained unmatched. In DNA form, the CDR3 reads TGTGCCAGCAGTTTGGGACAGCTCTATGGCTACACCTTC. It encodes CASSLGQLYGYTF.